This TCR beta chain was sequenced in a study of identical twins. The study's findings and limits: In cord blood, abundant beta clonotypes had fewer insertions; memory showed no trend.

Only healthy Caucasians were included as donors. Template switching (which added a universal primer site) was used, and cDNA carried unique molecular identifiers. MiXCR was run by TCRdb on the 5' RACE reads, yielding one entry per CDR3 protein. The sample yields around 960,000 distinct CDR3 sequences, 9% to 15% seen once. V dropped 0 bases and J dropped 1 base, with 15 bases sitting between them. The CDR3 is 17 residues long. Germline loops: CDR1 MNHEY, CDR2 SVGAGI. As to this clonotype: No antigen is known for it.

These sequences were also reported in another study, on yellow fever vaccine responses in identical twins.

The chain recombines TRBV6-5 with TRBJ1-1; weak D call: TRBD1 (6 bases). This receptor was taken from a young woman in good health. Specimen: PBMCs. Here the CDR3 reads CASSYSLFRDKNTEAFF. The CDR3 DNA sequence: TGTGCCAGCAGTTACTCTCTCTTTAGGGACAAGAACACTGAAGCTTTCTTT.